This is a list of T cell receptor beta chains from one sample in a study of blood T cell repertoires in COVID-19. Profiled with immunoSEQ multiplex PCR; TCRdb holds only in-frame clones, not every one. The sample shows approximately 130,000 clones, around 86% of them seen only once. Sequenced: peripheral blood. The receptors originated from a man aged 50 to 59 with active COVID-19. The CDR3 runs from the conserved cysteine through the conserved F or W. A D gene is named only where the DNA matches it firmly. Some rows mark clone size as missing; the rest say once, few, many or name a class of expanded clone.

j_gene,d_gene,v_gene,abundance,CDR3nt,CDR3aa
TRBJ2-2,.,TRBV3-1/TRBV3-2,.,TGTGCCAGCAGCCAACCCCTCGGAGGGGGCGCGGCCGGGGAGCTGTTTTTT,CASSQPLGGGAAGELFF
TRBJ1-2,TRBD1,TRBV3-1/TRBV3-2,.,TGTGCCAGCAGCTTCCAGGCAGGGGGGACGAATGGCTACACCTTC,CASSFQAGGTNGYTF
TRBJ1-1,.,TRBV6-2/TRBV6-3,.,TGTGCCAGCAGTGAGGTGGGACTAGGGAACACTGAAGCTTTCTTT,CASSEVGLGNTEAFF
TRBJ1-4,.,TRBV2,.,TGTGCCAGCAGTGAGGGGGGGATTATCCTTTTT,CASSEGGIILF
TRBJ1-1,.,TRBV12-5,.,TGTGCTAGTGGTTTCCAAGCCGACATGGGGAACACTGAAGCTTTCTTT,CASGFQADMGNTEAFF
TRBJ2-5,.,TRBV12-3/TRBV12-4,.,TGTGCCAGCAGTTCTAACGGAGGGACCCAGTACTTC,CASSSNGGTQYF
TRBJ1-2,TRBD1,TRBV7-8,.,TGTGCCAGCAGCCTACTCCCGGGACAGGGTTCTGGCTACACCTTC,CASSLLPGQGSGYTF
TRBJ2-3,TRBD2,TRBV5-1,.,TGCGCCAGCAGCTCTCGGACTAGCGGGGGGGCAACAGATACGCAGTATTTT,CASSSRTSGGATDTQYF
TRBJ2-7,TRBD2,TRBV7-2,.,TGTGCCAGCAGCCAGTATAGCGGGGGGAGCTCCTACGAGCAGTACTTC,CASSQYSGGSSYEQYF
TRBJ1-4,.,TRBV2,.,TGTGCCAGCAGTTCCCTGGGCAGGGTTGAGGAAAAACTGTTTTTT,CASSSLGRVEEKLFF
TRBJ2-7,.,TRBV19,.,TGTGCCAGTAGTACCTCGGGGGTCCCTGGCTACGAGCAGTACTTC,CASSTSGVPGYEQYF
TRBJ1-5,.,TRBV20-1,.,TGCAGTGCTAGTAGAACAGGACAGCCCCAGCATTTT,CSASRTGQPQHF
TRBJ1-1,.,TRBV2,.,TGTGCCAGCAGTGAAGCGCTAGGGGTAGGTGGCACTGAAGCTTTCTTT,CASSEALGVGGTEAFF
TRBJ1-1,.,TRBV12-5,.,TGTGCTAGTGGTTTGTCAGGGGTGAACACTGAAGCTTTCTTT,CASGLSGVNTEAFF
TRBJ1-5,TRBD1,TRBV30,few,TGTGCCTGGAGTCTCCCCGGGACAGGCAATCAGCCCCAGCATTTT,CAWSLPGTGNQPQHF
TRBJ1-2,TRBD1,TRBV3-1/TRBV3-2,.,TGTGCCAGCAGCCAACCGGGACAGAGCTATGGCTACACCTTC,CASSQPGQSYGYTF
TRBJ2-2,.,TRBV7-2,once,TGTGCCAGCAGCGTCACATTCACCGGGGAGCTGTTTTTT,CASSVTFTGELFF
TRBJ2-1,.,TRBV15,.,TGTGCCACCAGCATCCCCCAGGGTTTAAATGAGCAGTTCTTC,CATSIPQGLNEQFF
TRBJ1-2,.,TRBV24-1,.,TGTGCCACCAGTATAAGCCCCGCGGGTTACAACTATGGCTACACCTTC,CATSISPAGYNYGYTF
TRBJ2-7,TRBD1,TRBV29-1,.,TGCAGCGTGGCCGGGACAGGGTCCACCTCCCTATACGAGCAGTACTTC,CSVAGTGSTSLYEQYF
TRBJ2-5,.,TRBV5-1,.,TGCGCCAGCAGCGCGACAGGCGTAGCAGAGACCCAGTACTTC,CASSATGVAETQYF
TRBJ1-3,TRBD1,TRBV29-1,once,TGCAGCGTTGTCCAGGGGGCAGCTGGAAACACCATATATTTT,CSVVQGAAGNTIYF
TRBJ1-1,TRBD1,TRBV3-1/TRBV3-2,once,TGTGCCAGCAGCCAAGCTCTCTACAGGGGCGAGGGCACTGAAGCTTTCTTT,CASSQALYRGEGTEAFF
TRBJ1-1,TRBD1,TRBV4-1,.,TGCGCCAGCAGCCAAGATTTGGGACAGGGGTTCCCTGAAGCTTTCTTT,CASSQDLGQGFPEAFF
TRBJ2-5,.,TRBV12-3/TRBV12-4,.,TGTGCCAGCAGAAGACTAGGTCAGGAGACCCAGTACTTC,CASRRLGQETQYF
TRBJ1-1,.,TRBV7-8,few,TGTGCCAGCAGCTTAGGTTCAGGGGCAGGAACTGAAGCTTTCTTT,CASSLGSGAGTEAFF
TRBJ1-2,.,TRBV6-6,.,TGTGCCAGCAACCCCCGGGAGAACAGAGCTAACTATGGCTACACCTTC,CASNPRENRANYGYTF
TRBJ1-1,.,TRBV12-5,.,TGTGCTAGTGGTTTGGTAAAATTTGGGGAGCCGAACACTGAAGCTTTCTTT,CASGLVKFGEPNTEAFF
TRBJ2-5,.,TRBV3-1/TRBV3-2,few,TGTGCCAGCAGCCAAGATTTGACAGACGATCAAGAGACCCAGTACTTC,CASSQDLTDDQETQYF
TRBJ2-1,.,TRBV6-5,.,TGTGCCAGCAGTTACTCGAGTAGCGGCTACAATGAGCAGTTCTTC,CASSYSSSGYNEQFF
TRBJ2-5,TRBD1,TRBV30,.,TGTGCCTGGAGGACGACAGGGGGAGAGACCCAGTACTTC,CAWRTTGGETQYF
TRBJ1-2,TRBD1,TRBV4-1,.,TGCGCCAGCAGCGAAACAGGGGGCGCGGGCTACACCTTC,CASSETGGAGYTF
TRBJ2-3,TRBD1,TRBV5-1,.,TGCGCCAGCAGCTTGGGCGGGGGACAGGGGTTTAATCCTTGGAGAACAGATACGCAGTATTTT,CASSLGGGQGFNPWRTDTQYF
TRBJ1-2,.,TRBV11-2,.,TGTGCCAGCAGCCGATTTTTGGGCTCAAACTATGGCTACACCTTC,CASSRFLGSNYGYTF
TRBJ2-5,TRBD2,TRBV9,once,TGTGCCAGCAGCGTAGCTTCGGCGGGGGTCCAAGAGACCCAGTACTTC,CASSVASAGVQETQYF
TRBJ1-6,.,TRBV7-9,few,TGTGCCAGCAGCTTAGAGAGTAATTCACCCCTCCACTTT,CASSLESNSPLHF
TRBJ1-2,TRBD1,TRBV20-1,.,TGCAGTGCTAGTTCTGGACAGGGAACGAACTATGGCTACACCTTC,CSASSGQGTNYGYTF
TRBJ2-7,.,TRBV4-1,.,TGCGCCAGCAGTCCTGGTGGGGCGGACGGACATAGCTCCTACGAGCAGTACTTC,CASSPGGADGHSSYEQYF
TRBJ1-2,TRBD1,TRBV6-2/TRBV6-3,few,TGTGCCAGCAGTTCCTTACCGGGACAGGGGTCCTATGGCTACACCTTC,CASSSLPGQGSYGYTF
TRBJ1-2,TRBD1,TRBV6-5,.,TGTGCCAGCAGTTACCGGGACAGGGGATTCTATGGCTACACCTTC,CASSYRDRGFYGYTF
TRBJ2-7,TRBD1,TRBV5-1,.,TGCGCCAGCAGCTTGGGACAGGGGCTTTACGAGCAGTACTTC,CASSLGQGLYEQYF
TRBJ2-2,TRBD1,TRBV7-2,.,TGTGCCAGCAGCGTAACGGGACAGAGGACCGGGGAGCTGTTTTTT,CASSVTGQRTGELFF
TRBJ2-3,.,TRBV9,.,TGTGCCAGCAGCCCGAGCGGTAGCACAGATACGCAGTATTTT,CASSPSGSTDTQYF
TRBJ1-1,TRBD1,TRBV6-6,.,TGTGCCAGCAGTCGACCCTTGGACAGGGGCGCCCCGAAAGCTTTCTTT,CASSRPLDRGAPKAFF
TRBJ2-2,TRBD1,TRBV6-5,.,TGTGCCAGCAGTATCGGACAGGGGAACACCGGGGAGCTGTTTTTT,CASSIGQGNTGELFF
TRBJ1-5,TRBD1,TRBV3-1/TRBV3-2,.,TGTGCCAGCAGCCAAGTAAGGAGACAGGGCAAGCACCAAGACGGCGTCAATCAGCCCCAGCATTTT,CASSQVRRQGKHQDGVNQPQHF
TRBJ2-2,TRBD2,TRBV2,.,TGTGCCAGCATCATTAGCGGGGCGAACACCGGGGAGCTGTTTTTT,CASIISGANTGELFF
TRBJ1-1,.,TRBV12-3/TRBV12-4,.,TGTGCCAGCAGGAGAACAGGGCCTGAAGCTTTCTTT,CASRRTGPEAFF
TRBJ2-3,TRBD2,TRBV19,.,TGTGCCAGTCAAAATCGGGCTAGCGGAGACACAGATACGCAGTATTTT,CASQNRASGDTDTQYF
TRBJ2-7,TRBD1,TRBV28,.,TGTGCCAGCCGAGGGACAGTTCTTAACTACGAGCAGTACTTC,CASRGTVLNYEQYF
TRBJ2-1,.,TRBV18,.,TGTGCCAGCTCACCGTCTAGGGAGGTAAATGAGCAGTTCTTC,CASSPSREVNEQFF
TRBJ1-6,.,TRBV6-5,.,TGTGCCAGCAGAGGCCTAGGGGTTTTGAATTCACCCCTCCACTTT,CASRGLGVLNSPLHF
TRBJ1-3,.,TRBV7-2,.,TGTGCCAGCAGCTTGGGGGGGGCCTCTGGAAACACCATATATTTT,CASSLGGASGNTIYF
TRBJ1-3,.,TRBV6-5,.,TGTGCCAGCAGTTACTCACAGTCACACTCTGGAAACACCATATATTTT,CASSYSQSHSGNTIYF
TRBJ1-5,.,TRBV6-5,.,TGTGCCAGCAGTTACTCTCGGTGGAGCAATCAGCCCCAGCATTTT,CASSYSRWSNQPQHF